Listed below are T cell receptor beta chains from one sample, sequenced in a study of memory CD4+ T cells and cytomegalovirus serostatus. Sequenced by immunoSEQ multiplex PCR; TCRdb stores in-frame clones only, minus some. Of about 61,000 clones in the sample, 80% to 85% were seen once. Input material: memory CD4+ T cells from blood. All receptors come from an adult in good health and CMV-seronegative. Each CDR3 is given without its conserved first and last residue.

j_call: TRBJ2-7; v_call: TRBV27; cdr3_aa: ASTAPDPTYEQY
j_call: TRBJ2-1; v_call: TRBV19; cdr3_aa: ASSIGPSGARDEQF
j_call: TRBJ1-4; v_call: TRBV2; cdr3_aa: ATRNGVLSRSEKLF
j_call: TRBJ1-4; v_call: TRBV7-2; cdr3_aa: ASSLALLGRNEKLF
j_call: TRBJ1-5; v_call: TRBV5-1; cdr3_aa: ASSPGQDSNQPQH
j_call: TRBJ1-1; v_call: TRBV18; cdr3_aa: ASSPTARNTEAF
j_call: TRBJ2-3; v_call: TRBV2; cdr3_aa: ASSLSADTQY
j_call: TRBJ1-3; v_call: TRBV7-9; cdr3_aa: ASSLGAESGNTIY
j_call: TRBJ2-1; v_call: TRBV7-8; cdr3_aa: ASSPRRGNNEQF
j_call: TRBJ2-3; v_call: TRBV18; cdr3_aa: ASSPPRGDGGGTDTQY
j_call: TRBJ2-1; v_call: TRBV4-1; cdr3_aa: ASSHKPEDGGLAGVTQF